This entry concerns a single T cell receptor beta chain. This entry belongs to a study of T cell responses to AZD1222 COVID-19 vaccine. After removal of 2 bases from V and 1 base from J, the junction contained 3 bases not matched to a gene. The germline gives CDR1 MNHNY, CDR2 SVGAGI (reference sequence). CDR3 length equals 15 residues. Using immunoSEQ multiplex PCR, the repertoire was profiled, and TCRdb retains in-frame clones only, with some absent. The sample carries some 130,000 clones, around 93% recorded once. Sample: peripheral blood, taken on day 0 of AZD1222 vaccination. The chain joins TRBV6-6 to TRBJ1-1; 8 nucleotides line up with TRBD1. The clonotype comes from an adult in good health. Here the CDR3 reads CASSYPGQGNTEAFF. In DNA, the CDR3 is TGTGCCAGCAGTTACCCTGGACAGGGGAACACTGAAGCTTTCTTT.